The source of this T cell receptor beta chain is a study of Graves' ophthalmopathy and Graves' hyperthyroidism. The table lists this clonotype with many counts. Its antigen is unknown. In this cohort's terms, stable hyperthyroidism meant no ophthalmopathy by 18 months of follow-up. The TCR beta CDR3 regions underwent amplification from RNA transcripts. First-round RT-PCR employed HTBI primers, with a second-round multiplex PCR after it. MiXCR, run by TCRdb on the multiplex PCR reads, gives a single entry per CDR3 protein. The sample lists 500,000 to 700,000 distinct CDR3 sequences; 20% to 25% were seen once. Germline V gives CDR1 ENHRY, CDR2 SYGVKD. Unmatched junction bases numbered 3, after V lost 3 bases and J lost 2 bases. The CDR3 has 14 residues. Whole-study results and caveats: In predicting ophthalmopathy progression, the model reached about 69% sensitivity and 72% to 85% specificity. Appearing in blood as well were most expanded thyroid clonotypes above 0.001 frequency.

The sequenced sample was peripheral blood. The chain combines TRBV10-3 with TRBJ2-7; 8 bases map to TRBD1. This clonotype was obtained from a woman aged 18-30 years with stable Graves' hyperthyroidism. Some clones in this sample may be carry-over from other donors' samples. Here the CDR3 DNA reads TGTGCCATCAGTGAAAAGACAGGGGCCTACGAGCAGTACTTC. It translates to CAISEKTGAYEQYF.